The entry that follows covers one T cell receptor (beta chain) sequence. Time point here: newly diagnosed GD, antithyroid drugs for less than 3 months. PBMCs provided the RNA from which the TCR library was made. The data were obtained in a study of regulatory T cells in long-lasting Graves disease. Through Arm-PCR of CDR3 regions and iRepertoire HTBI primers, TCR beta libraries were built. TCRdb passed the multiplex PCR reads through MiXCR, listing each CDR3 protein once. Among around 470,000 distinct CDR3 sequences, 12% to 15% were seen once, and the ten largest hold 17%. Germline V gene lookup returns CDR1 SGHRS and CDR2 YFSETQ. Germline trimming cut 5 bases from V and 8 bases from J; bases unmatched to any gene: 10. The CDR3 runs to 14 residues. The same specimen was also included in a second study, on T cells in Graves' hyperthyroidism and ophthalmopathy.

The clonotype comes from a woman between 50 and 59 years old with Graves disease. The specimen comprised peripheral blood mononuclear cells (PBMCs), sampled at new diagnosis, from a patient treated with antithyroid drugs. J is TRBJ1-5 and V is TRBV5-1, with TRBD1 matching over 7 bases. CDR3: CASRRGQANEPQHF. CDR3 bases: TGCGCCAGCAGACGAGGACAGGCTAACGAGCCCCAGCATTTT.